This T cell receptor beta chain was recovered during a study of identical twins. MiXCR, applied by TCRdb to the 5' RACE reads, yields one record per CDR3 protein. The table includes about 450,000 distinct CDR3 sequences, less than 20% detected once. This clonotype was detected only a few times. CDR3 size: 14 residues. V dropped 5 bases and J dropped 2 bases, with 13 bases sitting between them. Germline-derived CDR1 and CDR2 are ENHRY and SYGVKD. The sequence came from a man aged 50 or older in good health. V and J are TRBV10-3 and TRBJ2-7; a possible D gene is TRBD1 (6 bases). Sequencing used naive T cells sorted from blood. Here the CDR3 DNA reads TGTGCCATCAGTTATGTGTGGGGGCCCTACGAGCAGTACTTC. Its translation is CAISYVWGPYEQYF.